The following is a T cell receptor (beta chain) sequence with its context. The antigen remains unidentified. The data were obtained in a study of human T cells and chemical hapten exposure. The wider study: Patch tests put 0.01% DPC on the upper back, read at 6 days. Overall study findings and caveats: Controls formed significantly fewer large CDR3 similarity clusters than expanded TCRs did.

TCRdb reanalysed the RACE reads using MiXCR and keeps one entry per CDR3 protein. The sample has about 70,000 distinct CDR3 sequences, about 10% seen once; the top ten hold roughly 5.2%. The CDR3 has 14 amino acids. V lost 8 bases and J lost 1, with 14 bases in between. The germline V gene encodes CDR1 KGHSH and CDR2 LQKENI. Described time point: pre-sensitization, week 0. Described treatment: therapeutic diphenylcyclopropenone sensitization with weekly scalp DPC. Blood sampling preceded each patch test application. This sequence was found in a woman in her forties or fifties with alopecia areata. Some clones in this sample may be carry-over from other donors' samples. The starting material was whole blood, obtained in connection with sensitization to the hapten diphenylcyclopropenone (DPC). The rearrangement links TRBV18 to TRBJ1-1, with D maybe TRBD1 (6 bases). The CDR3 protein is CASLLRGGNTEAFF. The CDR3 coding sequence is TGTGCCAGCCTTCTCAGGGGAGGGAACACTGAAGCTTTCTTT.